These T cell receptor beta chains were read from a single sample in a study of read filtering for tumor transcriptome and immune sequencing. One entry per CDR3 protein results from TCRdb running MiXCR on the reads. The sample consists of 85,000 or so distinct CDR3 sequences, about 12% of them appearing once. The sequenced sample was a population of CD138-negative cells sorted from bone marrow. These receptors all come from a donor aged 40 or over with multiple myeloma. Each CDR3 is given with its conserved first and last residue. Each record gives: CDR3 DNA, CDR3 protein, J gene, D gene, clone size, V gene, CDR3 length. A D gene is named only where the DNA matches it firmly. Clone size appears in some rows only: once, few, many, or a class for an expanded clone.

cdr3_nt: TGTGCCAGCAGTTCCGGGACTAGCCGTCGTACCTACGAGCAGTACTTC
cdr3_aa: CASSSGTSRRTYEQYF
j_call: TRBJ2-7
d_call: TRBD2
clone_size: many
v_call: TRBV28
cdr3_length: 16

cdr3_nt: TGCAGTGCTGGGGAGCGGGGGCCAACAGATACGCAGTATTTT
cdr3_aa: CSAGERGPTDTQYF
j_call: TRBJ2-3
d_call: TRBD2
clone_size: many
v_call: TRBV20-1
cdr3_length: 14

cdr3_nt: TGCAGTGCTCCCCGGCTAGCGGGAGCGGGCGAGCAGTACTTC
cdr3_aa: CSAPRLAGAGEQYF
j_call: TRBJ2-7
d_call: TRBD2
clone_size: many
v_call: TRBV20-1
cdr3_length: 14

cdr3_nt: TGCAGTGCTAGACCACCGACTAGCGGTGGACGAGAGACCCAGTACTTC
cdr3_aa: CSARPPTSGGRETQYF
j_call: TRBJ2-5
d_call: TRBD2
clone_size: few
v_call: TRBV20-1
cdr3_length: 16

cdr3_nt: TGCAGCGTTGGGGCCGGGACGGCGAATGAGCAGTTCTTC
cdr3_aa: CSVGAGTANEQFF
j_call: TRBJ2-1
d_call: -
clone_size: medium-sized
v_call: TRBV29-1
cdr3_length: 13

cdr3_nt: TGCAGTGCTAGAACGGGGGGGCGAACAGATACGCAGTATTTT
cdr3_aa: CSARTGGRTDTQYF
j_call: TRBJ2-3
d_call: TRBD2
clone_size: many
v_call: TRBV20-1
cdr3_length: 14

cdr3_nt: TGCGCCAGCAGCTCCGGGACTAGCGGGAGGGGAACAGATACGCAGTATTTT
cdr3_aa: CASSSGTSGRGTDTQYF
j_call: TRBJ2-3
d_call: TRBD2
clone_size: many
v_call: TRBV5-1
cdr3_length: 17

cdr3_nt: TGTGCCAGCAGCACCTCCGGGTTCACCTATAATTCACCCCTCCACTTT
cdr3_aa: CASSTSGFTYNSPLHF
j_call: TRBJ1-6
d_call: -
clone_size: many
v_call: TRBV6-6
cdr3_length: 16

cdr3_nt: TGCAGCGTTGAAGACCCGACCCCCGGGACTAGCGGGCGGGACTTCTCCTACAATGAGCAGTTCTTC
cdr3_aa: CSVEDPTPGTSGRDFSYNEQFF
j_call: TRBJ2-1
d_call: TRBD2
clone_size: many
v_call: TRBV29-1
cdr3_length: 22

cdr3_nt: TGTGCCATCAGAAACACCGGGGAGCTGTTTTTT
cdr3_aa: CAIRNTGELFF
j_call: TRBJ2-2
d_call: -
clone_size: many
v_call: TRBV10-3
cdr3_length: 11

cdr3_nt: TGCAGTGCTAGAAGGGGACTAGCAGCAGATACGCAGTATTTT
cdr3_aa: CSARRGLAADTQYF
j_call: TRBJ2-3
d_call: TRBD2
clone_size: few
v_call: TRBV20-1
cdr3_length: 14

cdr3_nt: TGTGCCAGCAGTTTAGAACAGAGCACTGAAGCTTTCTTT
cdr3_aa: CASSLEQSTEAFF
j_call: TRBJ1-1
d_call: -
clone_size: many
v_call: TRBV12-3/TRBV12-4
cdr3_length: 13

cdr3_nt: TGCGCCAGCAGCACCGACAGGGGGTTTGACGAGCAGTACTTC
cdr3_aa: CASSTDRGFDEQYF
j_call: TRBJ2-7
d_call: TRBD1
clone_size: few
v_call: TRBV5-1
cdr3_length: 14

cdr3_nt: TGTGCCAGCAGGAGGGATGGTTTAACCGGGGAGCTGTTTTTT
cdr3_aa: CASRRDGLTGELFF
j_call: TRBJ2-2
d_call: -
clone_size: many
v_call: TRBV6-1
cdr3_length: 14

cdr3_nt: TGTGCCAGCTCACCAGGGGTTGATGAAAAACTGTTTTTT
cdr3_aa: CASSPGVDEKLFF
j_call: TRBJ1-4
d_call: -
clone_size: many
v_call: TRBV18
cdr3_length: 13

cdr3_nt: TGTGCCAGCAGCTTGGGGGGCGGGGGGTCCATGAACACTGAAGCTTTCTTT
cdr3_aa: CASSLGGGGSMNTEAFF
j_call: TRBJ1-1
d_call: -
clone_size: -
v_call: TRBV2
cdr3_length: 17

cdr3_nt: TGCAGCGTTCTGGGGGAGTCTAGACGGGCAGGTGAGCAGTTCTTC
cdr3_aa: CSVLGESRRAGEQFF
j_call: TRBJ2-1
d_call: -
clone_size: many
v_call: TRBV29-1
cdr3_length: 15

cdr3_nt: TGTGCCTGGAGCCGAGACAGGGAAGAAGCTTTCTTT
cdr3_aa: CAWSRDREEAFF
j_call: TRBJ1-1
d_call: TRBD1
clone_size: many
v_call: TRBV30
cdr3_length: 12

cdr3_nt: TGCAGCGTTAAGACTAGCCAAAGCACAGATACGCAGTATTTT
cdr3_aa: CSVKTSQSTDTQYF
j_call: TRBJ2-3
d_call: TRBD2
clone_size: many
v_call: TRBV29-1
cdr3_length: 14

cdr3_nt: TGCAGCGTGTCCTCCGGGACTATCTTCTACAATGAGCAGTTCTTC
cdr3_aa: CSVSSGTIFYNEQFF
j_call: TRBJ2-1
d_call: TRBD2
clone_size: many
v_call: TRBV29-1
cdr3_length: 15

cdr3_nt: TGTGCCAGCAGTCTCGACAGGGCGGACACCGGGGAGCTGTTTTTT
cdr3_aa: CASSLDRADTGELFF
j_call: TRBJ2-2
d_call: TRBD1
clone_size: many
v_call: TRBV28
cdr3_length: 15

cdr3_nt: TGTGCCAGCAGCTTAAGCACTAGCGGGAGGACAGATACGCAGTATTTT
cdr3_aa: CASSLSTSGRTDTQYF
j_call: TRBJ2-3
d_call: TRBD2
clone_size: many
v_call: TRBV7-8
cdr3_length: 16

cdr3_nt: TGTGCCAGCAGTATGTCGGGACACTACACCGGGGAGCTGTTTTTT
cdr3_aa: CASSMSGHYTGELFF
j_call: TRBJ2-2
d_call: -
clone_size: many
v_call: TRBV28
cdr3_length: 15

cdr3_nt: TGCGCCAGCAGCCTGACGACTAGGGACACTGAAGCTTTCTTT
cdr3_aa: CASSLTTRDTEAFF
j_call: TRBJ1-1
d_call: -
clone_size: many
v_call: TRBV5-1
cdr3_length: 14

cdr3_nt: TGCAGCGTTGGAGGAACCTTGGAGACCCAGTACTTC
cdr3_aa: CSVGGTLETQYF
j_call: TRBJ2-5
d_call: -
clone_size: -
v_call: TRBV29-1
cdr3_length: 12

cdr3_nt: TGTGCCAGCAGCGTAAGAGGGGCTAGCGGAATTTACGAGCAGTACTTC
cdr3_aa: CASSVRGASGIYEQYF
j_call: TRBJ2-7
d_call: TRBD2
clone_size: many
v_call: TRBV11-3
cdr3_length: 16

cdr3_nt: TGTGCCAGCAGCCCGGGGGGGGCTACTCCTATCAAGCAGTACTTC
cdr3_aa: CASSPGGATPIKQYF
j_call: TRBJ2-7
d_call: TRBD2
clone_size: many
v_call: TRBV7-9
cdr3_length: 15

cdr3_nt: TGTGCCAGCAGTTTAGCCCGACTAGCGGGAACGGATGAGCAGTTCTTC
cdr3_aa: CASSLARLAGTDEQFF
j_call: TRBJ2-1
d_call: TRBD2
clone_size: many
v_call: TRBV28
cdr3_length: 16

cdr3_nt: TGCGCCAGCAGCCACGGTATAGGGGGTGCCTACGAGCAGTACTTC
cdr3_aa: CASSHGIGGAYEQYF
j_call: TRBJ2-7
d_call: -
clone_size: few
v_call: TRBV5-1
cdr3_length: 15

cdr3_nt: TGCAGCGTTTGGCAGGGGGCTTACTATGGCTACACCTTC
cdr3_aa: CSVWQGAYYGYTF
j_call: TRBJ1-2
d_call: TRBD1
clone_size: many
v_call: TRBV29-1
cdr3_length: 13

cdr3_nt: TGTGCCAGCAGCTTCACAGGGTCAAGAGAGACCCAGTACTTC
cdr3_aa: CASSFTGSRETQYF
j_call: TRBJ2-5
d_call: -
clone_size: many
v_call: TRBV5-4
cdr3_length: 14

cdr3_nt: TGTGCCAGCAGCTCGGGACAGGGGGCCTACGAGCAGTACTTC
cdr3_aa: CASSSGQGAYEQYF
j_call: TRBJ2-7
d_call: TRBD1
clone_size: many
v_call: TRBV11-3
cdr3_length: 14

cdr3_nt: TGTGCCTGGAGTGTAGGGTGGGAGACATCTGAAAAACTGTTTTTT
cdr3_aa: CAWSVGWETSEKLFF
j_call: TRBJ1-4
d_call: -
clone_size: many
v_call: TRBV30
cdr3_length: 15

cdr3_nt: TGTGCCAGCAGCAACGGACGGGGGACAGGCGGAAGGTGGTATGGCTACACCTTC
cdr3_aa: CASSNGRGTGGRWYGYTF
j_call: TRBJ1-2
d_call: TRBD1
clone_size: many
v_call: TRBV7-9
cdr3_length: 18

cdr3_nt: TGCGCCAGCAGCCCCCAGTACTTC
cdr3_aa: CASSPQYF
j_call: TRBJ2-5
d_call: -
clone_size: many
v_call: TRBV4-1
cdr3_length: 8

cdr3_nt: TGTGCCAGCAGTTACTATACTAGCGGCTCCTACGAGCAGTACTTC
cdr3_aa: CASSYYTSGSYEQYF
j_call: TRBJ2-7
d_call: TRBD2
clone_size: many
v_call: TRBV6-2/TRBV6-3
cdr3_length: 15

cdr3_nt: TGTGCCACCAGTGATGAACTAACTTCTGGGGCCAACGTCCTGACTTTC
cdr3_aa: CATSDELTSGANVLTF
j_call: TRBJ2-6
d_call: -
clone_size: many
v_call: TRBV24-1
cdr3_length: 16

cdr3_nt: TGCGCCAGCAGCTTGGTGGCGGGAGATTTGTCCAATGAGCAGTTCTTC
cdr3_aa: CASSLVAGDLSNEQFF
j_call: TRBJ2-1
d_call: TRBD2
clone_size: -
v_call: TRBV5-1
cdr3_length: 16

cdr3_nt: TGTGCCAGCTCACCCGACAGGGAAGGCGGCTACACCTTC
cdr3_aa: CASSPDREGGYTF
j_call: TRBJ1-2
d_call: TRBD1
clone_size: -
v_call: TRBV18
cdr3_length: 13

cdr3_nt: TGTGCCTCTTCAGCGGGAGCCAACAATGAGCAGTTCTTC
cdr3_aa: CASSAGANNEQFF
j_call: TRBJ2-1
d_call: TRBD2
clone_size: many
v_call: TRBV30
cdr3_length: 13

cdr3_nt: TGCAGTGCTACCGACCCCCGGGGGGGCCGACCCTCCCATGGCTACACCTTC
cdr3_aa: CSATDPRGGRPSHGYTF
j_call: TRBJ1-2
d_call: -
clone_size: many
v_call: TRBV20-1
cdr3_length: 17

cdr3_nt: TGTGCCAGTAGCCCCTTGGGACAGGGGGCAGGGGAGCAGTACTTC
cdr3_aa: CASSPLGQGAGEQYF
j_call: TRBJ2-7
d_call: TRBD1
clone_size: many
v_call: TRBV19
cdr3_length: 15

cdr3_nt: TGCAGTGGGTCTGGCGGGATAAACACAGATACGCAGTATTTT
cdr3_aa: CSGSGGINTDTQYF
j_call: TRBJ2-3
d_call: -
clone_size: many
v_call: TRBV20-1
cdr3_length: 14

cdr3_nt: TGCGCCAGCAGCTTGGGCAGCGGAGAAGCTTTCTTT
cdr3_aa: CASSLGSGEAFF
j_call: TRBJ1-1
d_call: -
clone_size: few
v_call: TRBV5-1
cdr3_length: 12